The T cell receptor (beta chain) described here comes from a study of cytomegalovirus exposure and HLA in healthy donors. This CDR3 region has 17 residues. The V gene's germline CDR1 is MNHNS and CDR2 SASEGT. This clone was found a few times. A junction boundary mismatches the germline segment, possibly from a read error. The primer mix had 60 Vbeta and 13 Jbeta primers. Libraries were prepared by immunoSEQ multiplex PCR; TCRdb keeps only in-frame clonotypes and omits some of them. The sample includes 270,000 or so clones, roughly 90% of them seen just once. The sample consisted of PBMCs. The rearrangement joins TRBV6-1 to TRBJ2-3; 12 bases agree with TRBD2. The TCR originated in a man aged 35 to 55 in good health and CMV-seropositive. CDR3 in DNA: TGTGCCAGCAGCGAAGCGGGGACTAGCGGGAGCACAGATACGCAGTATTTT. Its translation is CASSEAGTSGSTDTQYF.